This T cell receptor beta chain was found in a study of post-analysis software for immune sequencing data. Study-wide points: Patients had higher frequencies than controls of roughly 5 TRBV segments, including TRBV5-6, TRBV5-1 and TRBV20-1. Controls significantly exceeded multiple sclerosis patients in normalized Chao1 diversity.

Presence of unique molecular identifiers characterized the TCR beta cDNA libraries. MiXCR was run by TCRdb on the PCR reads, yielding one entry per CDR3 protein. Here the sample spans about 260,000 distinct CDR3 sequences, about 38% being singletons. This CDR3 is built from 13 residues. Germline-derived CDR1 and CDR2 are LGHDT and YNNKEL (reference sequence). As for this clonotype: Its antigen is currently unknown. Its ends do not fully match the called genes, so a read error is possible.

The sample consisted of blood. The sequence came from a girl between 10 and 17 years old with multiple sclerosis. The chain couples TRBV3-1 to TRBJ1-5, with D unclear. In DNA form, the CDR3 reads TGTGCCGGCAGCCGAGGAAGCAATCAGCCCCAGCATTTT. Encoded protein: CAGSRGSNQPQHF.